Following are 19 T cell receptor beta chains from one sample sequenced in a study of Ad26.COV2.S vaccination and SARS-CoV-2 variants. TCRdb keeps only in-frame clones here, not all; method: immunoSEQ multiplex PCR. The top ten hold 2.1% of the sample, which has some 320,000 clones, around four fifths seen once. Treatment specified: about 20 received Ad26.COV2.S at low or high dose, single or two shots; 5 received placebo; per-sample allocation not given. Sampling took place 63 days after the first vaccine or placebo injection. Specimen: peripheral blood, collected in a trial of Ad26.COV2.S vaccine versus placebo. All receptors derive from a person between 18 and 65 years old who received the Ad26.COV2.S COVID-19 vaccine or a placebo.

This chain links TRBV6-5 with TRBJ2-7; 8 nucleotides agree with TRBD1. The ends lost 7 bases at V and 2 bases at J; junction bases unmatched: 7. The CDR3 extends over 14 amino acids. Per germline, CDR1 MNHEY and CDR2 SVGAGI. CDR3 sequence (DNA): TGTGCCAGCAATGGGGGGACAGGTACCTACGAGCAGTACTTC. Translated, it gives CASNGGTGTYEQYF.

This chain connects TRBV7-6 to TRBJ2-2; 13 bases align to TRBD2. The V gene's germline CDR1 is SGHVS and CDR2 FNYEAQ. The CDR3 runs to 17 residues. V shed 5 bases and J 4 bases; nucleotides not matched to a gene: 7. CDR3 loop: CASSATTSGGVTGELFF. CDR3 bases: TGTGCCAGCAGCGCAACTACTAGCGGGGGGGTCACCGGGGAGCTGTTTTTT.

The chain carries TRBV29-1 and TRBJ2-5; D is perhaps TRBD2 (7 bases). Germline V gene sequence: CDR1 SQVTM, CDR2 ANQGSEA. With 6 bases removed from V and 5 bases from J, the gap between germline ends came to 19 bases. The CDR3 has 14 amino acids. For the CDR3, the DNA is TGCAGCGTACTAAACGCAGGGGAGGGTGAGACCCAGTACTTC. It translates to CSVLNAGEGETQYF.

The chain carries TRBV10-3 and TRBJ1-2, with D possibly matching TRBD1 (5 bases). The CDR3 has 14 residues. V lost 5 bases and J lost 6, with 16 bases in between. CDR1 and CDR2 from the germline V gene are ENHRY and SYGVKD. CDR3 residues: CAISLGDDWNGYTF. The CDR3 DNA reads as TGTGCCATCAGTCTGGGGGACGATTGGAATGGCTACACCTTC.

The V and J genes are TRBV4-1 and TRBJ1-2; TRBD1 agrees at 7 bases. The germline gives CDR1 MGHRA, CDR2 YSYEKL. The CDR3 has 17 amino acids. Trimming at V came to 7 bases and at J to 5 bases, leaving 19 bases not matched to a gene. The CDR3, as DNA: TGCGCCAGCACCCACGGTTTCGGAGGACAGGCCAGTTATGGCTACACCTTC. It yields the protein CASTHGFGGQASYGYTF.

V usage is TRBV2 and J usage is TRBJ1-2; TRBD1 aligns across 7 bases. Per germline, CDR1 SNHLY and CDR2 FYNNEI. The length of the CDR3 is 14 residues. V shed 7 bases, J shed 9 bases, and the junction held 14 bases outside the gene matches. CDR3 in amino acids: CASTHPRQGRSYTF. CDR3 nucleotides: TGTGCCAGCACCCATCCCAGACAGGGTCGGAGCTACACCTTC. The full variable domain, in which reference TRBV2 and TRBJ1-2 provide the parts outside the CDR3, is EPEVTQTPSHQVTQMGQEVILRCVPISNHLYFYWYRQILGQKVEFLVSFYNNEISEKSEIFDDQFSVERPDGSNFTLKIRSTKLEDSAMYFCASTHPRQGRSYTFGSGTRLTVV.

V gene TRBV19 combines with J gene TRBJ1-2; tentatively, D is TRBD1 (6 bases). Trimming took off 5 bases at V and 8 bases at J, with 18 bases between the two ends. This CDR3 region has 14 residues. Per the germline V gene, CDR1 is LNHDA and CDR2 is SQIVND (reference sequence). CDR3 in amino acids: CASSLDTGTPGYTF. DNA for the CDR3: TGTGCCAGTAGTCTTGATACCGGGACACCCGGCTACACCTTC.

A remark on this clone: Other DNA sequences in this specimen translate into the identical CDR3. This chain joins TRBV5-4 and TRBJ2-3; D not resolved. Germline V gene lookup returns CDR1 SGHNT and CDR2 YYREEE (reference sequence). Trimming stripped 4 bases from V and 4 bases from J, with 7 bases between. This CDR3 is 12 amino acids long. The CDR3: CASSLSSDTQYF. Written as DNA, the CDR3 is TGTGCCAGCAGCCTCTCCTCAGATACGCAGTATTTT.

The V and J genes are TRBV2 and TRBJ2-2; 10 bases line up with TRBD2. The CDR3 runs 16 residues. V lost 5 bases and J lost 5; bases outside the gene matches: 8. Germline assignment: CDR1 SNHLY and CDR2 FYNNEI. CDR3 region: CASSPEAGGRTGELFF. CDR3 nucleotide sequence: TGTGCCAGCAGTCCGGAAGCGGGGGGGCGGACCGGGGAGCTGTTTTTT.

In the case of this clone: The sample carries other DNA sequences with the same CDR3. The chain recombines TRBV5-1 with TRBJ1-1; D gene ambiguous. Per the germline V gene, CDR1 is SGHRS and CDR2 is YFSETQ. This CDR3 is built from 13 residues. Trimming left V 0 bases short and J 1 base short, with 4 bases between. The CDR3 here is CASSLGGNTEAFF. CDR3 DNA sequence: TGCGCCAGCAGCTTGGGAGGGAACACTGAAGCTTTCTTT.

The chain has TRBV19 and TRBJ2-1; 9 nucleotides align to TRBD2. Germline loops: CDR1 LNHDA, CDR2 SQIVND (reference sequence). This CDR3 contains 16 residues. J lost 4 bases, V lost 4 bases, and 8 bases had no gene match. CDR3 in DNA: TGTGCCAGTAGTACCTCGGCTAGCGGGGTGTACAATGAGCAGTTCTTC. Amino acid sequence: CASSTSASGVYNEQFF.

The chain uses TRBV5-4 and TRBJ1-6, with a weak D call TRBD1 (5 bases). CDR1 and CDR2 (germline): SGHNT, YYREEE (reference sequence). The length of the CDR3 is 15 residues. The ends were cut back, 9 bases at V and 0 bases at J, with 13 bases in the middle. CDR3 nucleotides: TGTGCCACTCGACAGTTCAGCTCCTATAATTCACCCCTCCACTTT. Translated: CATRQFSSYNSPLHF.

The J gene is TRBJ1-2, the V gene TRBV6-5; 8 bases align to TRBD1. The CDR3 sequence is 13 residues long. Germline CDR1 is MNHEY and CDR2 is SVGAGI. The V segment lost 6 bases and the J segment 7 bases; nucleotides outside the gene matches: 7. The DNA for the CDR3 is TGTGCCAGCAGACGGACAGGGAACCTTGGCTACACCTTC. As protein: CASRRTGNLGYTF.

The chain is built from TRBV11-2 and TRBJ2-1; possible D gene TRBD2, 5 bases. The CDR3 runs to 15 residues. The germline V and J ends were trimmed by 6 bases and 5 bases, with 17 bases remaining between them. Germline lookup yields CDR1 SGHAT and CDR2 FQNNGV. This chain's CDR3 is CASRAIRRRNNEQFF. The CDR3 coding sequence is TGTGCCAGCAGGGCTATTAGGCGGAGGAACAATGAGCAGTTCTTC.

The chain carries TRBV7-2 and TRBJ2-7; possible D gene TRBD2, 5 bases. CDR1 and CDR2 (germline): SGHTA, FQGNSA. CDR3 length equals 12 residues. The V and J ends lost 1 base and 7 bases respectively, with 8 bases between them. The DNA for the CDR3 is TGTGCCAGCAGCTTAGTCCCGGGGGAGCAGTACTTC. Its protein product is CASSLVPGEQYF.

V is TRBV2 and J is TRBJ2-1; weak D call: TRBD2 (6 bases). Germline values: CDR1 SNHLY, CDR2 FYNNEI. V lost 4 bases, J lost 4 bases, and 17 bases lay in between. CDR3 length equals 16 residues. The CDR3 DNA follows: TGTGCCAGCAGTGTTGGAGGGCGGTTACTATACAATGAGCAGTTCTTC. Amino acids: CASSVGGRLLYNEQFF.

The gene calls are TRBV6-5 and TRBJ2-7, with 8 bases that match TRBD1. This CDR3 has 15 amino acids. V dropped 10 bases and J dropped 1; count of bases not matched to a gene: 12. The germline CDR1 and CDR2 sequences are MNHEY and SVGAGI. For the CDR3, the DNA is TGTGCCAACTTAAAGCAGGGGGCTAGATCCTACGAGCAGTACTTC. It translates to CANLKQGARSYEQYF.

This rearrangement joins TRBV19 to TRBJ1-5; the match to TRBD1 covers 10 bases. Per the germline V gene, CDR1 is LNHDA and CDR2 is SQIVND (reference sequence). Losses at the gene ends were 4 bases for V and 6 bases for J; bases not matched to a gene: 9. The CDR3 extends over 16 amino acids. CDR3 region: CASSTLTGGLGQPQHF. DNA for the CDR3: TGTGCCAGTAGTACGCTGACAGGGGGCCTAGGTCAGCCCCAGCATTTT. The whole variable domain, filled in from reference TRBV19 and TRBJ1-5, reads DGGITQSPKYLFRKEGQNVTLSCEQNLNHDAMYWYRQDPGQGLRLIYYSQIVNDFQKGDIAEGYSVSREKKESFPLTVTSAQKNPTAFYLCASSTLTGGLGQPQHFGDGTRLSIL.

The V call is TRBV6-5, the J call TRBJ2-7; TRBD2 agrees at 7 bases. V lost 6 bases and J lost 7; bases outside the gene matches: 15. Germline loops: CDR1 MNHEY, CDR2 SVGAGI. CDR3 length: 15 residues. The CDR3 here is CASRGGSQLTQEQYF. The CDR3, as DNA: TGTGCCAGCAGGGGGGGGAGCCAATTAACTCAAGAGCAGTACTTC.